These 12 T cell receptor beta chains originate from one sample sequenced in a study of vaccination effects on CD4 cells after COVID-19. Clones were sequenced by immunoSEQ multiplex PCR, and TCRdb holds only the in-frame ones, with some missing. The sample shows tens of thousands of clones, around 70% of them seen only once. The antigens of these receptors remain unknown. Investigators separated out CD4+ T cells once about eleven days of culture had passed. SARS-CoV-2 infected the person between March and December 2020, as confirmed by PCR. Two-dose BNT162b2 or mRNA-1273 vaccination was given to participants. This specimen consisted of CD4+ T cells from PBMCs cultured without peptide, obtained after COVID-19 vaccination. The receptor source for this set is a human donor who had a prior SARS-CoV-2 infection.

This clone was seen only a few times. The rearrangement joins TRBV7-9 to TRBJ2-7, with a possible D match to TRBD2 (5 bases). V was shortened by 5 bases and J by 3 bases, with 14 bases between the two germline ends. CDR1 is SEHNR, CDR2 FQNEAQ, per germline (reference sequence). CDR3 size: 14 residues. The CDR3 coding sequence is TGTGCCAGCAGCCCGAGGACGGGGAACTACGAGCAGTACTTC. Amino acid sequence: CASSPRTGNYEQYF.

V is TRBV2 and J is TRBJ1-2; 7 bases are shared with TRBD1. The ends lost 6 bases at V and 6 bases at J; junction bases unmatched: 7. The germline CDR1 and CDR2 sequences are SNHLY and FYNNEI. This CDR3 is 13 amino acids long. The CDR3 protein is CASSEQGRDGYTF. CDR3 nucleotide sequence: TGTGCCAGCAGCGAACAGGGGAGGGATGGCTACACCTTC.

The chain uses TRBV5-6 and TRBJ1-5; D perhaps matches TRBD1 (5 bases). V lost 5 bases, J lost 2 bases, and 20 bases lay in between. There are 17 residues in the CDR3. Germline V gene lookup returns CDR1 SGHDT and CDR2 YYEEEE. CDR3 bases: TGTGCCAGCAGTCTTGGGGGTTTTTTTGCGGGCAATCAGCCCCAGCATTTT. This translates into CASSLGGFFAGNQPQHF.

The J gene is TRBJ2-1, the V gene TRBV6-5; no reliable D call. Germline assignment: CDR1 MNHEY and CDR2 SVGAGI. The CDR3 consists of 15 residues. With 0 bases removed from V and 0 bases from J, the gap between germline ends came to 6 bases. The CDR3 here is CASSYSWGSYNEQFF. For the CDR3, the DNA is TGTGCCAGCAGTTACTCTTGGGGCTCCTACAATGAGCAGTTCTTC.

This clone was seen a few times. V and J are TRBV5-6 and TRBJ1-2, with 7 bases aligning to TRBD1. J gave up 6 bases and V 0 bases, and 8 bases lay outside the gene matches. Germline lookup yields CDR1 SGHDT and CDR2 YYEEEE. The CDR3 covers 15 residues. The DNA for the CDR3 is TGTGCCAGCAGCTTGGGCTACAGGGGAGTGAATGGCTACACCTTC. It translates to CASSLGYRGVNGYTF.

The chain couples TRBV4-1 to TRBJ2-3, with unresolved D. This CDR3 contains 15 residues. V was trimmed by 1 base and J by 5 bases, leaving 13 bases between them. Germline V gene data show CDR1 as MGHRA and CDR2 as YSYEKL. CDR3 in DNA: TGCGCCAGCAGCCAAGTTTTCCTTGCAGGAGATACGCAGTATTTT. It is translated as CASSQVFLAGDTQYF.

The chain links TRBV6-4 to TRBJ1-1; weak D call: TRBD1 (5 bases). Trimming removed 7 bases at V and 0 bases at J, with 15 bases between. Germline loops: CDR1 MRHNA, CDR2 SNTAGT. This CDR3 is built from 15 residues. DNA of the CDR3: TGTGCCAGCAAGACCCGGGACCCCTTGAACACTGAAGCTTTCTTT. Protein product: CASKTRDPLNTEAFF.

This chain uses TRBV7-7 with TRBJ1-6; D ambiguous. This CDR3 has 9 residues. The germline V gene has CDR1 SSHAT and CDR2 FNYEAQ (reference sequence). The CDR3 DNA sequence: TGTACTAGCGGTGCACCCCTCCACTTT. Translated: CTSGAPLHF.

The chain uses TRBV7-3 and TRBJ2-2; D ambiguous. This CDR3 contains 15 residues. Germline loops: CDR1 SGHTA, CDR2 FQGTGA. V was clipped by 5 bases and J by 6 bases, with 16 bases between them. The CDR3 DNA reads as TGTGCCAGCAGCCCTGGCCGCGGCACCCCCGGGGAGCTGTTTTTT. Translating it yields CASSPGRGTPGELFF.

The V and J genes are TRBV7-3 and TRBJ2-3; D might be TRBD2 (6 bases). Between the trimmed V and J ends, which lost 2 bases and 6 bases, there was a span of 21 bases. Germline lookup yields CDR1 SGHTA and CDR2 FQGTGA. The CDR3 contains 17 residues. CDR3 region: CASSLLPRAGLKDTQYF. The CDR3 DNA reads as TGTGCCAGCAGCTTACTACCCAGGGCGGGGTTAAAGGATACGCAGTATTTT.

The J gene is TRBJ2-5, the V gene TRBV19; D unresolved. Germline V gene lookup returns CDR1 LNHDA and CDR2 SQIVND (reference sequence). Deletions cut 4 bases from V and 1 base from J, with 7 bases between. This CDR3 is 13 amino acids long. The CDR3 DNA reads as TGTGCCAGTAGTACCCTAGTCCAAGAGACCCAGTACTTC. It specifies CASSTLVQETQYF.

This chain connects TRBV5-1 to TRBJ2-5; no firm D call. Germline V gene sequence: CDR1 SGHRS, CDR2 YFSETQ. V gave up 0 bases and J gave up 6 bases, with 15 bases separating them. This CDR3 region has 15 residues. CDR3 sequence reads: CASSLDGGRGKTQYF. The CDR3 DNA reads as TGCGCCAGCAGCTTGGACGGCGGTCGCGGCAAGACCCAGTACTTC.